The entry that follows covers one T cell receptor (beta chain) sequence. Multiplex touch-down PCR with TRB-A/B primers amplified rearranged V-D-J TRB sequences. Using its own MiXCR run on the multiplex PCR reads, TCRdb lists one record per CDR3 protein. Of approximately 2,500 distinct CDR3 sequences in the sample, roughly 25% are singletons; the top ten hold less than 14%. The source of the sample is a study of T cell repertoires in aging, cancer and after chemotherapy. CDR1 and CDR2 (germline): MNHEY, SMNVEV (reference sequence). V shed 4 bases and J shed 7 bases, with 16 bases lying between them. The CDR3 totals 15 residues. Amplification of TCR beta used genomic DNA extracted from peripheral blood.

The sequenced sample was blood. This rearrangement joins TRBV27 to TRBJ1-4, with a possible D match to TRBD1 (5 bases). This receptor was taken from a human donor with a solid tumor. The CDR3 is CASSSPGLRGEKLFF. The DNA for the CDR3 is TGTGCCAGCAGTTCGCCGGGGCTAAGAGGTGAAAAACTGTTTTTT.